One and the same sample provided the 22 T cell receptor beta chains below, sequenced in a study of PD-L1 blockade in urothelial cancer. Time point reported: pretreatment peripheral blood. Sequencing was performed with immunoSEQ multiplex PCR; in TCRdb, only in-frame clones are kept and a portion is missing. The sample records about 52,000 clones, roughly 80% being singletons. The sample in question was PBMCs, obtained around atezolizumab (anti-PD-L1) treatment. The origin of the receptors is a man aged 70 or older with urothelial cancer.

The chain employs TRBV18 and TRBJ1-2, with 7 bases lining up with TRBD1. This CDR3 is 14 amino acids long. CDR1 and CDR2 (germline): KGHSH, LQKENI. V gave up 5 bases and J gave up 6 bases; unmatched junction bases: 9. This CDR3 reads CASSESQGKDGYTF. DNA of the CDR3: TGTGCCAGCTCAGAATCACAGGGGAAGGATGGCTACACCTTC.

This clone showed up just a few times. V and J are TRBV28 and TRBJ1-2; 9 bases match TRBD1. V lost 5 bases to trimming and J lost 5 bases; unmatched junction nucleotides: 3. The CDR3 extends over 13 amino acids. Germline assignment: CDR1 MDHEN and CDR2 SYDVKM. The CDR3 region has the DNA TGTGCCAGCAGTATAGACAGGGGGTATGGCTACACCTTC. It specifies CASSIDRGYGYTF.

V is TRBV5-1 and J is TRBJ2-4; 9 bases are shared with TRBD1. Germline V gives CDR1 SGHRS, CDR2 YFSETQ. Trimming at V came to 4 bases and at J to 4 bases, leaving 3 bases not matched to a gene. The CDR3 sequence is 14 residues long. CDR3 DNA: TGCGCCAGCAGCCTAGGACAGGGGAAAAACATTCAGTACTTC. Amino acid sequence: CASSLGQGKNIQYF. Full variable domain (remainder filled in from reference TRBV5-1 and TRBJ2-4): KAGVTQTPRYLIKTRGQQVTLSCSPISGHRSVSWYQQTPGQGLQFLFEYFSETQRNKGNFPGRFSGRQFSNSRSEMNVSTLELGDSALYLCASSLGQGKNIQYFGAGTRLSVL.

This clone was found a few times. The chain combines TRBV2 with TRBJ1-5; a possible D gene is TRBD1 (5 bases). CDR3 length: 13 residues. Germline V CDR1 and CDR2: SNHLY, FYNNEI. Deletions cut 9 bases from V and 7 bases from J, with 16 bases between. This chain's CDR3 is CARSKGSGQPQHF. The CDR3 nucleotides read TGTGCCAGATCAAAGGGGTCAGGGCAGCCCCAGCATTTT.

This sequence joins TRBV7-3 and TRBJ1-1; the D is unclear. The germline gives CDR1 SGHTA, CDR2 FQGTGA. The CDR3 contains 13 residues. V dropped 3 bases and J dropped 3 bases, with 8 bases sitting between them. The CDR3 sequence is CASSFYRDTEAFF. CDR3 bases: TGTGCCAGCAGCTTTTATCGAGACACTGAAGCTTTCTTT.

V usage is TRBV19 and J usage is TRBJ2-2; tentative D call: TRBD2 (5 bases). The CDR3 is 14 amino acids. CDR1 is LNHDA and CDR2 is SQIVND in the germline V gene (reference sequence). V lost 7 bases to trimming and J lost 3 bases, with 12 bases between them. The CDR3 nucleotides are TGTGCCAGTACGAGCCCGAGGGACACCGGGGAGCTGTTTTTT. Its translation is CASTSPRDTGELFF.

V and J are TRBV2 and TRBJ2-7; a possible D gene is TRBD1 (5 bases). This CDR3 contains 12 residues. CDR1 and CDR2 from the germline V gene are SNHLY and FYNNEI. The V gene lost 1 base and the J gene lost 7 bases, with 8 bases spanning the gap. The CDR3 here is CASSEVRAEQYF. In nucleotides, the CDR3 is TGTGCCAGCAGTGAAGTCAGGGCAGAGCAGTACTTC.

The chain employs TRBV4-2 and TRBJ2-6; TRBD1 aligns across 10 bases. The length of the CDR3 is 20 residues. The junction had 8 bases not matched to a gene; V was cut back by 0 bases and J by 0 bases. Germline values: CDR1 LGHNA, CDR2 YNFKEQ. The CDR3 DNA follows: TGTGCCAGCAGCCAAGATACAGCCGGGACAGGGGTCTCTGGGGCCAACGTCCTGACTTTC. Its protein product is CASSQDTAGTGVSGANVLTF.

This sequence joins TRBV7-3 and TRBJ2-2; 7 bases agree with TRBD2. The junction had 1 base not matched to a gene; V was cut back by 0 bases and J by 6 bases. This CDR3 has 14 amino acids. Germline V gene lookup returns CDR1 SGHTA and CDR2 FQGTGA. CDR3 in amino acids: CASSLTGRAGELFF. CDR3 DNA: TGTGCCAGCAGCTTAACAGGGAGGGCCGGGGAGCTGTTTTTT.

The table lists this clone with a count of one. The DNA for the CDR3 is TGTGCCAGCAGGGGGGGACCGCAGTACGAGCAGTACTTC. This gives the protein CASRGGPQYEQYF. The rearrangement uses TRBV25-1 and TRBJ2-7; TRBD2 might be the D (6 bases). The CDR3 has 13 amino acids. Germline lookup yields CDR1 MGHDK and CDR2 SYGVNS. Trimming shortened V by 6 bases and J by 4 bases, and 13 bases separated the two germline ends.

In its sample, this clone was seen a few times. CDR3 amino acids: CASSQREGADTQYF. CDR3 DNA sequence: TGTGCCAGCAGCCAGCGGGAGGGGGCAGATACGCAGTATTTT. V is TRBV7-9 and J is TRBJ2-3, with TRBD2 matching over 10 bases. The V gene's germline CDR1 is SEHNR and CDR2 FQNEAQ (reference sequence). CDR3 length equals 14 residues. V lost 5 bases to trimming and J lost 4 bases; unmatched junction nucleotides: 3.

This chain joins TRBV5-6 and TRBJ1-3; TRBD1 might be the D (6 bases). Germline V CDR1 and CDR2: SGHDT, YYEEEE. The V end lost 4 bases, the J end lost 0 bases, and 8 bases lay between the germline ends. The CDR3 sequence is 14 residues long. For the CDR3, the DNA is TGTGCCAGCAGCGGGGGGGCCTCTGGAAACACCATATATTTT. This translates into CASSGGASGNTIYF.

The rearrangement uses TRBV6-1 and TRBJ2-3, with TRBD2 as a possible D gene (7 bases). CDR3 length: 14 amino acids. V lost 6 bases to trimming and J lost 3 bases, with 13 bases between them. Germline CDR1 and CDR2: MNHNS and SASEGT. The DNA for the CDR3 is TGTGCCAGCAGCGAGGGGGGGGGAACAGATACGCAGTATTTT. Encoded protein: CASSEGGGTDTQYF.

Only a few counts were recorded for this clone. This chain uses TRBV5-4 with TRBJ1-2; the match to TRBD1 covers 10 bases. Germline lookup yields CDR1 SGHNT and CDR2 YYREEE (reference sequence). Trimming at V came to 0 bases and at J to 2 bases, leaving 4 bases not matched to a gene. The CDR3 consists of 16 residues. In nucleotides, the CDR3 is TGTGCCAGCAGCTTGGGCCGACAGGGGGCCAACTATGGCTACACCTTC. Amino acids: CASSLGRQGANYGYTF.

This chain links TRBV12-5 with TRBJ2-1; no definite D call. The V end was cut by 3 bases, the J end by 8 bases, with 8 bases between. Germline V gives CDR1 LGHNT, CDR2 FRNRAP. The CDR3 is made up of 12 amino acids. This CDR3 reads CASGFFVDEQFF. In DNA, the CDR3 is TGTGCTAGTGGTTTCTTCGTTGATGAGCAGTTCTTC.

The chain has TRBV4-3 and TRBJ2-7; 10 bases agree with TRBD2. The V gene's germline CDR1 is LGHNA and CDR2 YSLEER. The CDR3 is 16 amino acids. Unmatched junction bases numbered 3, after V lost 1 base and J lost 0 bases. CDR3 nucleotides: TGCGCCAGCAGCCAAGGGCTAGCGGGGGTCTCCTACGAGCAGTACTTC. Translated, it gives CASSQGLAGVSYEQYF.

The chain combines TRBV9 with TRBJ2-3; D is possibly TRBD1 (5 bases). Germline CDR1 is SGDLS and CDR2 is YYNGEE. Trimming pared 5 bases from V and 2 bases from J, leaving 18 bases between. This CDR3 region has 16 residues. The chain's CDR3 is CASSARSQGFTDTQYF. In DNA form, the CDR3 reads TGTGCCAGCAGTGCCCGAAGTCAGGGCTTCACAGATACGCAGTATTTT.

This sequence joins TRBV9 and TRBJ2-3; 7 bases are shared with TRBD2. There are 14 residues in the CDR3. With 5 bases clipped from V and 1 base from J, the junction kept 4 bases outside the gene matches. Germline CDR1 SGDLS, CDR2 YYNGEE. The CDR3 DNA reads as TGTGCCAGCAGTCGCACTAGCGGCACAGATACGCAGTATTTT. Amino acids: CASSRTSGTDTQYF.

The chain carries TRBV18 and TRBJ1-1; D gene unclear. The CDR3 length is 13 residues. Germline V lookup: CDR1 KGHSH, CDR2 LQKENI. Trimming cost V 1 base and J 3 bases, with 6 bases left between them. CDR3 bases: TGTGCCAGCTCACCACTTCGTGACACTGAAGCTTTCTTT. It translates to CASSPLRDTEAFF. Based on the CDR3 plus reference TRBV18 and TRBJ1-1, the full variable domain is NAGVMQNPRHLVRRRGQEARLRCSPMKGHSHVYWYRQLPEEGLKFMVYLQKENIIDESGMPKERFSAEFPKEGPSILRIQQVVRGDSAAYFCASSPLRDTEAFFGQGTRLTVV.

The V call is TRBV4-1, the J call TRBJ2-7, with a tentative D call TRBD2 (6 bases). The V end was cut by 0 bases, the J end by 4 bases, with 16 bases between. The CDR3 contains 16 residues. The germline V gene encodes CDR1 MGHRA and CDR2 YSYEKL. CDR3 in DNA: TGCGCCAGCAGCCAAGAAGGGATGGCGGGACGATACGAGCAGTACTTC. Its protein product is CASSQEGMAGRYEQYF.

J is TRBJ2-3 and V is TRBV7-8, with 9 positions matching TRBD2. Trimming at V came to 1 base and at J to 2 bases, leaving 4 bases not matched to a gene. The CDR3 runs 16 residues. Germline V gene data show CDR1 as SGHVS and CDR2 as FQNEAQ. In nucleotides, the CDR3 is TGTGCCAGCAGCTTAGAAAGCGGGGGGCACACAGATACGCAGTATTTT. Translated, it gives CASSLESGGHTDTQYF.

The CDR3, as DNA: TGTGCCAGCAGCTTAGTACAGGGCCAAGAGACCCAGTACTTC. The encoded protein is CASSLVQGQETQYF. The chain has TRBV13 and TRBJ2-5; the D gene is possibly TRBD1 (6 bases). CDR3 size: 14 residues. The germline V gene encodes CDR1 PRHDT and CDR2 FYEKMQ (reference sequence). The ends were cut back, 1 base at V and 1 base at J, with 7 bases in the middle.